This passage covers 11 T cell receptor beta chains from one sample sequenced in a study of cytomegalovirus exposure and HLA in healthy donors (dated by TCRdb to 2017 to 2019). The receptor library was made with the immunoSEQ multiplex PCR assay. A mixture of 60 forward primers for TCR Vbeta segments and 13 reverse primers for TCR Jbeta segments was used in the multiplex PCR. TCRdb provides this immuneACCESS table in a form limited to in-frame rearrangements. Some clones are lacking; in checked studies, under half of them reflect an unresolved V gene, and why the rest are absent is not known. The sample contains under 200,000 clones, around 86% of them found a single time. Around 2% of the sample is in the top ten clones. Source material: PBMCs. These TCRs come from a human donor in good health.

V gene TRBV4-1 combines with J gene TRBJ2-3, with TRBD2 matching 8 bases. The CDR3 is 17 amino acids. V was pared by 0 bases and J by 1 base, with 6 bases of the junction left unmatched. Germline loops: CDR1 MGHRA, CDR2 YSYEKL. As DNA, the CDR3 is TGCGCCAGCAGCCAAGAAGCGGGGGCGGGGGGCACAGATACGCAGTATTTT. It encodes CASSQEAGAGGTDTQYF.

This clone was picked up a small number of times. The V gene is TRBV11-2, the J gene TRBJ2-7; D is possibly TRBD2 (6 bases). Germline CDR1 and CDR2: SGHAT and FQNNGV. Trimming shortened V by 1 base and J by 0 bases, and 13 bases separated the two germline ends. The CDR3 has 16 residues. CDR3 DNA sequence: TGTGCCAGCAGCTTAGGTCTAGCGACTAGCTCCTACGAGCAGTACTTC. Its protein product is CASSLGLATSSYEQYF. Supplemented by reference TRBV11-2 and TRBJ2-7, the full variable domain reads EAGVAQSPRYKIIEKRQSVAFWCNPISGHATLYWYQQILGQGPKLLIQFQNNGVVDDSQLPKDRFSAERLKGVDSTLKIQPAKLEDSAVYLCASSLGLATSSYEQYFGPGTRLTVT.

The sample holds a few counts of this clone. This chain uses TRBV19 with TRBJ1-4; TRBD1 agrees at 11 bases. Germline V gene data show CDR1 as LNHDA and CDR2 as SQIVND (reference sequence). J lost 6 bases, V lost 7 bases, and 10 bases had no gene match. CDR3 length: 16 residues. Here the CDR3 reads CASKRTGGFGYEKLFF. CDR3 in DNA: TGTGCCAGTAAGAGGACAGGGGGCTTTGGGTATGAAAAACTGTTTTTT.

The chain has TRBV28 and TRBJ1-1; a possible D gene is TRBD1 (5 bases). The V gene's germline CDR1 is MDHEN and CDR2 SYDVKM. The CDR3 loop spans 17 amino acids. The V gene lost 0 bases and the J gene lost 1 base, with 15 bases spanning the gap. The CDR3 reads CASSLWGGAGGNTEAFF. CDR3 bases: TGTGCCAGCAGTTTATGGGGCGGGGCGGGGGGGAACACTGAAGCTTTCTTT.

This chain uses TRBV7-9 with TRBJ2-7; 10 bases agree with TRBD2. The CDR3 spans 16 residues. The germline V gene encodes CDR1 SEHNR and CDR2 FQNEAQ (reference sequence). With V trimmed by 1 base and J by 2 bases, 5 bases remained unmatched. CDR3 sequence reads: CASSLGSGGYPYEQYF. The CDR3 coding sequence is TGTGCCAGCAGCTTAGGTAGCGGGGGGTATCCCTACGAGCAGTACTTC.

Only a few counts were recorded for this clone. Distinct nucleotide sequences in the sample also encode this CDR3. V gene TRBV7-9 combines with J gene TRBJ2-1, with TRBD1 as a possible D gene (6 bases). The V end was cut by 5 bases, the J end by 6 bases, with 8 bases between. This CDR3 has 12 residues. CDR1 is SEHNR and CDR2 is FQNEAQ in the germline V gene (reference sequence). CDR3 DNA sequence: TGTGCCAGCAGCCTGGGGGCCAATGAGCAGTTCTTC. Amino acid sequence: CASSLGANEQFF. The full variable domain, its missing parts supplied by reference TRBV7-9 and TRBJ2-1, is DTGVSQNPRHKITKRGQNVTFRCDPISEHNRLYWYRQTLGQGPEFLTYFQNEAQLEKSRLLSDRFSAERPKGSFSTLEIQRTEQGDSAMYLCASSLGANEQFFGPGTRLTVL.

The table lists this clone with a few counts. This sequence joins TRBV19 and TRBJ1-1; D is ambiguous. The CDR3 runs 14 residues. V lost 0 bases, J lost 1 base, and 6 bases lay in between. Germline V lookup: CDR1 LNHDA, CDR2 SQIVND (reference sequence). In DNA form, the CDR3 reads TGTGCCAGTAGTATAGACAGTCCGAACACTGAAGCTTTCTTT. Amino acids: CASSIDSPNTEAFF.

This clone appeared a single time. The gene calls are TRBV7-6 and TRBJ1-1, with a possible D match to TRBD1 (6 bases). CDR1 is SGHVS, CDR2 FNYEAQ, per germline. Trimming stripped 5 bases from V and 0 bases from J, with 13 bases between. This CDR3 is built from 15 residues. The CDR3 region is CASSHPQGLNTEAFF. The CDR3 DNA sequence: TGTGCCAGCAGCCACCCGCAGGGGCTGAACACTGAAGCTTTCTTT.

The CDR3: CASSDQPGGNTGELFF. The DNA of the CDR3 is TGCGCCAGCAGCGACCAGCCCGGAGGAAACACCGGGGAGCTGTTTTTT. This sequence joins TRBV5-1 and TRBJ2-2, with D possibly being TRBD2 (5 bases). The CDR3 is 16 amino acids. Looked up from germline, CDR1 is SGHRS and CDR2 is YFSETQ. Trimming pared 4 bases from V and 2 bases from J, leaving 15 bases between. The whole variable domain, remainder taken from reference TRBV5-1 and TRBJ2-2, is KAGVTQTPRYLIKTRGQQVTLSCSPISGHRSVSWYQQTPGQGLQFLFEYFSETQRNKGNFPGRFSGRQFSNSRSEMNVSTLELGDSALYLCASSDQPGGNTGELFFGEGSRLTVL.

The chain is built from TRBV4-1 and TRBJ1-6; maybe TRBD1 (5 bases). In germline, CDR1 is MGHRA, CDR2 YSYEKL. CDR3 length equals 14 residues. Trimming pared 6 bases from V and 7 bases from J, leaving 13 bases between. CDR3 in amino acids: CASSLEEGNSPLHF. CDR3 bases: TGCGCCAGCAGTCTCGAGGAGGGGAATTCACCCCTCCACTTT.

The chain is built from TRBV6-5 and TRBJ2-2, with a weak D call TRBD2 (5 bases). V lost 6 bases and J lost 8, with 16 bases in between. The germline V gene has CDR1 MNHEY and CDR2 SVGAGI. This CDR3 is built from 14 residues. Here the CDR3 reads CASSPLLVAGELFF. The CDR3 nucleotides read TGTGCCAGCAGCCCCCTACTAGTTGCGGGGGAGCTGTTTTTT.